The rows below give T cell receptor beta chains drawn from one sample of a study of Ad26.COV2.S vaccination and SARS-CoV-2 variants. Sequencing used immunoSEQ multiplex PCR; TCRdb keeps in-frame clones, though not all of them. The table shows about 680,000 clones, with more than 80% occurring only once. Specimen: peripheral blood, collected in a trial of Ad26.COV2.S vaccine versus placebo. The source of these receptors is a person between 18 and 65 years old who received the Ad26.COV2.S COVID-19 vaccine or a placebo. CDR3s include the opening cysteine and the closing phenylalanine or tryptophan. Each record gives: V gene, clone size, J gene, D gene, CDR3 protein, CDR3 DNA. D genes are given only for firm matches. Where a row states a size, it is once, few, many or the class of an expanded clone; other rows omit it.

TRBV2	once	TRBJ2-1	.	CASSDGPQFF	TGTGCCAGCAGTGATGGGCCGCAGTTCTTC
TRBV7-9	.	TRBJ2-1	.	CASTGRPSYNEQFF	TGTGCGAGTACGGGGCGCCCATCCTACAATGAGCAGTTCTTC
TRBV7-2	once	TRBJ2-7	TRBD2	CASAEAGGPYEQYF	TGTGCCAGCGCGGAAGCGGGGGGGCCTTACGAGCAGTACTTC
TRBV11-3	.	TRBJ2-1	TRBD1	CASSFDRGRNNEQFF	TGTGCCAGCAGCTTCGACAGGGGGCGGAACAATGAGCAGTTCTTC
TRBV7-2	.	TRBJ2-1	TRBD2	CASSLSAGGTQTEQFF	TGTGCCAGCAGCTTAAGCGCGGGGGGCACCCAAACCGAGCAGTTCTTC
TRBV7-9	.	TRBJ1-1	TRBD1	CASSYAGTEDTEAFF	TGTGCCAGCAGCTATGCCGGGACAGAGGACACTGAAGCTTTCTTT
TRBV3-1/TRBV3-2	few	TRBJ2-7	.	CASSGDPGSYEQYF	TGTGCCAGCAGCGGGGACCCAGGCTCCTACGAGCAGTACTTC
TRBV3-1/TRBV3-2	.	TRBJ1-6	TRBD1	CASSQATGTGNSPLHF	TGTGCCAGCAGCCAAGCGACAGGGACGGGTAATTCACCCCTCCACTTT
TRBV7-7	.	TRBJ2-1	.	CASSPWGVLTNNEQFF	TGTGCTAGCAGCCCATGGGGGGTCCTCACTAACAATGAGCAGTTCTTC
TRBV27	few	TRBJ2-7	.	CASSLRGTAYEQYF	TGTGCCAGCAGTTTGAGGGGGACTGCCTACGAGCAGTACTTC
TRBV19	.	TRBJ2-7	.	CASSPGRGGEQYF	TGTGCCAGTAGTCCGGGACGGGGTGGCGAGCAGTACTTC
TRBV19	.	TRBJ2-6	.	CASSKQGSGANVLTF	TGTGCCAGTAGTAAACAGGGCTCTGGGGCCAACGTCCTGACTTTC
TRBV19	.	TRBJ2-5	.	CASSSRGGETQYF	TGTGCCAGTAGCTCCAGGGGTGGAGAGACCCAGTACTTC
TRBV11-2	.	TRBJ2-7	.	CASTDKSSYEQYF	TGTGCCAGCACCGACAAGAGCTCCTACGAGCAGTACTTC
TRBV19	.	TRBJ1-6	.	CASSKTQQNSPLHF	TGTGCCAGTAGTAAAACCCAGCAGAATTCACCCCTCCACTTT
TRBV19	.	TRBJ1-3	TRBD1	CASSMAGTGGNTIYF	TGTGCCAGTAGTATGGCGGGGACAGGTGGAAACACCATATATTTT
TRBV4-2	.	TRBJ2-5	.	CASSPWGPQGGEETQYF	TGTGCCAGCAGCCCTTGGGGCCCTCAGGGCGGGGAGGAGACCCAGTACTTC
TRBV2	.	TRBJ2-3	.	CASSEGTDTQYF	TGTGCCAGCAGCGAAGGCACAGATACGCAGTATTTT
TRBV5-4	.	TRBJ2-7	.	CASSAKSSYEQYF	TGTGCCAGCAGCGCCAAGAGCTCCTACGAGCAGTACTTC
TRBV24-1	.	TRBJ2-1	TRBD1	CATVGDRGGQQFF	TGTGCCACGGTCGGGGACAGGGGGGGCCAGCAGTTCTTC
TRBV7-9	.	TRBJ2-4	.	CASSLATNIQYF	TGTGCCAGCAGCTTAGCGACAAACATTCAGTACTTC
TRBV5-1	.	TRBJ1-1	.	CASSWGAGPTEAFF	TGCGCCAGCTCGTGGGGCGCAGGCCCCACTGAAGCTTTCTTT
TRBV18	few	TRBJ1-6	.	CASSPQGLGSPLHF	TGTGCCAGCTCACCACAGGGGTTGGGTTCACCCCTCCACTTT
TRBV9	.	TRBJ1-1	TRBD1	CASSAHGTDEAFF	TGTGCCAGCAGCGCCCACGGGACAGATGAAGCTTTCTTT
TRBV27	.	TRBJ2-1	.	CASSLRTYNEQFF	TGTGCCAGCAGTTTACGGACCTACAATGAGCAGTTCTTC
TRBV5-1	.	TRBJ1-2	.	CASSRDGSTYGYTF	TGCGCCAGCAGCCGGGACGGATCGACCTATGGCTACACCTTC
TRBV5-4	.	TRBJ1-1	.	CASSPMNGLMNTEAFF	TGTGCCAGCAGTCCCATGAACGGGCTGATGAACACTGAAGCTTTCTTT